Shown below are 6 T cell receptor beta chains from a single sample sequenced in a study of cytomegalovirus exposure and HLA in healthy donors. Primers: 60 Vbeta forward and 13 Jbeta reverse. Method: immunoSEQ multiplex PCR; TCRdb's copy keeps in-frame clones and lacks some. The table has 40,000 to 55,000 clones, about 60% seen once. Source material: PBMCs. These receptors came from a man aged 55 to 69 in good health and CMV-seropositive.

The chain combines TRBV5-6 with TRBJ2-7; 10 bases map to TRBD2. The germline V gene has CDR1 SGHDT and CDR2 YYEEEE. CDR3 length equals 16 residues. The V and J ends lost 0 bases and 5 bases, in that order; junction bases with no gene match: 8. The CDR3 nucleotides are TGTGCCAGCAGCTTGGTAGGGGTCCTAGCGGGAGACGAGCAGTACTTC. Translating gives CASSLVGVLAGDEQYF.

The CDR3 nucleotides read TGTGCCAGCAGCTTGGGACAGGGCCCCCAAGAGACCCAGTACTTC. It encodes CASSLGQGPQETQYF. The chain is built from TRBV5-5 and TRBJ2-5, with 7 bases identical to TRBD1. CDR1 is SGHKS and CDR2 is YYEKEE in the germline V gene (reference sequence). This CDR3 is built from 15 residues. Losses at the gene ends were 0 bases for V and 1 base for J; bases not matched to a gene: 3.

This chain uses TRBV29-1 with TRBJ1-5; 8 positions agree with TRBD1. J was trimmed by 3 bases and V by 7 bases; bases with no gene match: 5. This CDR3 has 13 amino acids. The germline gives CDR1 SQVTM, CDR2 ANQGSEA. In DNA form, the CDR3 reads TGCAGCGCTGGACAGGGCGTCAATCAGCCCCAGCATTTT. Its translation is CSAGQGVNQPQHF.

V gene TRBV28 combines with J gene TRBJ2-1, with 7 positions matching TRBD2. The CDR3 consists of 15 residues. The germline V gene has CDR1 MDHEN and CDR2 SYDVKM. V lost 1 base to trimming and J lost 6 bases; unmatched junction nucleotides: 6. The DNA of the CDR3 is TGTGCCAGCAGTTTATTTGGCAGGGAGGGCAATGAGCAGTTCTTC. It codes for CASSLFGREGNEQFF.

DNA for the CDR3: TGTGCCATCAGTGAAAATGGGGTAGGAGGGGATGAGCAGTTCTTC. This encodes CAISENGVGGDEQFF. V is TRBV10-3 and J is TRBJ2-1; D is possibly TRBD2 (6 bases). The germline V gene has CDR1 ENHRY and CDR2 SYGVKD. The V gene lost 3 bases and the J gene lost 8 bases, with 17 bases spanning the gap. The CDR3 is 15 residues long.

This clone was seen a few times. The chain uses TRBV7-3 and TRBJ2-3; 13 bases fit TRBD2. In germline, CDR1 is SGHTA, CDR2 FQGTGA. The CDR3 length is 20 residues. Trimming at V came to 5 bases and at J to 6 bases, leaving 20 bases not matched to a gene. The CDR3 region has the DNA TGTGCCAGCAGCCCCAAGGGACTAGCGGGAATTTCCTATGGTCTGGATACGCAGTATTTT. This encodes CASSPKGLAGISYGLDTQYF.